This is a list of T cell receptor beta chains from one sample in a study of neurological immune-mediated disorders. In TCRdb, the 5' RACE reads were re-called with MiXCR into one record per CDR3 protein. This table holds about 79,000 distinct CDR3 sequences, over 12% found once. Sequenced input: PBMCs. The receptors stem from a woman between 45 and 65 years old in good health. Each CDR3 is given with its conserved first and last residue. Expanded clones get a size class; other rows say once, few or many, or leave the size out.

clone_size v_call cdr3_aa
many TRBV27 CASSPPGQGLAGELFF
many TRBV3-1 CASSPRSGPYEQYF
many TRBV5-5 CASSLDNQPQHF
many TRBV20-1 CSADEGAGGDEQFF
NA TRBV5-1 CAGNKNIYEQYF
NA TRBV6-5 CASMRTGRNTEAFF
many TRBV12-3/TRBV12-4 CASTLTGISYEQYF
many TRBV9 CASSVGGSRFETQYF
NA TRBV28 CASSLRTGGSDTQYF
many TRBV12-3/TRBV12-4 CASSLDTGGLASFF
many TRBV2 CASSLGENTEAFF
many TRBV4-2 CASSQDPSAWDTQYF
many TRBV20-1 CSARGRAGGTQYF
many TRBV5-1 CASSGDISSGANVLTF
many TRBV27 CASSLGPMDYGYTF
many TRBV10-2 CASRSGEVDTGELFF
many TRBV10-3 CAIESADSYEQYF
many TRBV20-1 CSAPTRDHGEKLFF
many TRBV20-1 CSANLGSTDTQYF
many TRBV7-2 CASSQDRNFEQFF
many TRBV24-1 CATSAAKGGGRGANVLTF
few TRBV28 CAEEGATGELFF
many TRBV5-5 CASSSGQAAYNYGYTF
many TRBV7-6 CASSLDMGYGEAFF
many TRBV7-9 CASSLEGGGYGYTF
many TRBV11-3 CASSWTGESEAFF
many TRBV29-1 CSVGYIANYGYTF
many TRBV12-3/TRBV12-4 CASCKANTGELFF
many TRBV14 CASSSGSTNYGYTF
many TRBV5-1 CASSLDYNEQFF
many TRBV7-2 CASSRMGQPIETQYF
NA TRBV14 CSSSQEGAGLNTEAFF
many TRBV5-1 CASSLGPEGNIQYF
many TRBV5-4 CASSPQVGGDSPLHF
many TRBV11-2 CASSISRRWETQYF
many TRBV20-1 CSAKTGGLITYEQYF
many TRBV28 CASSPLSPSTDTQYF
many TRBV28 CASSSLSGQPSYEQYF
NA TRBV20-1 CSARSPPSVGPLGSVNTGDLFF
many TRBV20-1 CSARVPGTITYNEQFF
many TRBV5-1 CASSPRNEQETQYF